Shown below are 30 T cell receptor beta chains from a single sample sequenced in a study of PD-1 blockade in classical Hodgkin lymphoma. Sequencing was performed with immunoSEQ multiplex PCR; in TCRdb, only in-frame clones are kept and a portion is missing. The table has under 9,000 clones, roughly 80% seen once. Time point specified: cycle 4 day 1 (C4D1), after less than 7 weeks of nivolumab. Every patient experienced relapse after autologous stem cell transplantation, and brentuximab vedotin exposure varied. Thawed PBMCs were the source of CD8+ T cells, obtained through magnetic negative selection. The sequenced sample was CD8+ T cells from blood, obtained before the fourth cycle of nivolumab. The source of these receptors is a human donor with classical Hodgkin lymphoma.

This clone showed up just a few times. The chain uses TRBV4-1 and TRBJ1-6; D gene uncertain. Trimming shortened V by 5 bases and J by 0 bases, and 8 bases separated the two germline ends. This CDR3 comprises 15 residues. Germline V lookup: CDR1 MGHRA, CDR2 YSYEKL. CDR3 DNA sequence: TGCGCCAGCAGCGGAGGGAGCTCCTATAATTCACCCCTCCACTTT. Its translation is CASSGGSSYNSPLHF.

This chain connects TRBV19 to TRBJ2-7; 14 positions match TRBD2. Trimming removed 4 bases from V and 7 bases from J; junction bases left unmatched: 9. Germline values: CDR1 LNHDA, CDR2 SQIVND (reference sequence). The CDR3 is made up of 16 amino acids. The DNA for the CDR3 is TGTGCCAGTAGTACTTGGACTAGCGGGGGGATATGGGAGCAGTACTTC. This codes for CASSTWTSGGIWEQYF.

The chain is built from TRBV27 and TRBJ1-1; weak D call: TRBD1 (5 bases). Germline values: CDR1 MNHEY, CDR2 SMNVEV (reference sequence). Trimming took off 6 bases at V and 2 bases at J, with 13 bases between the two ends. CDR3 length equals 14 residues. DNA for the CDR3: TGTGCCAGCAGATCTAGGGGCCTCAACACTGAAGCTTTCTTT. It codes for CASRSRGLNTEAFF.

The V and J genes are TRBV6-4 and TRBJ2-2, with TRBD1 identical over 7 bases. The V segment lost 6 bases and the J segment 3 bases; nucleotides outside the gene matches: 4. Germline assignment: CDR1 MRHNA and CDR2 SNTAGT. This CDR3 has 14 amino acids. DNA of the CDR3: TGTGCCAGCAGAGACGACAGGGACACCGGGGAGCTGTTTTTT. It specifies CASRDDRDTGELFF.

The genes are TRBV5-6 and TRBJ1-1, with D tentatively TRBD1 (5 bases). Germline values: CDR1 SGHDT, CDR2 YYEEEE. V lost 5 bases, J lost 0 bases, and 14 bases lay in between. The CDR3 has 15 amino acids. The CDR3 protein is CASRRAGTVNTEAFF. CDR3 DNA sequence: TGTGCCAGCAGGCGTGCCGGGACCGTGAACACTGAAGCTTTCTTT.

For the CDR3, the DNA is TGTGCCAGCAGTCCCGAAGGGAAATTAATGAACACTGAAGCTTTCTTT. This gives the protein CASSPEGKLMNTEAFF. The chain uses TRBV7-6 and TRBJ1-1; D gene unclear. Germline V gives CDR1 SGHVS, CDR2 FNYEAQ. The V gene lost 6 bases and the J gene lost 0 bases, with 17 bases spanning the gap. There are 16 residues in the CDR3.

This sequence joins TRBV19 and TRBJ2-5; 7 bases are shared with TRBD1. The CDR3 runs to 14 residues. V trimming: 6 bases; J trimming: 5 bases; junction bases outside the gene matches: 9. Germline loops: CDR1 LNHDA, CDR2 SQIVND (reference sequence). Here the CDR3 DNA reads TGTGCCAGTAGCATGCGACAGGGTTGGGAGACCCAGTACTTC. Its translation is CASSMRQGWETQYF.

This chain joins TRBV6-1 and TRBJ1-5; D call uncertain. CDR1 and CDR2 (germline): MNHNS, SASEGT. The ends were cut back, 11 bases at V and 0 bases at J, with 11 bases in the middle. This CDR3 region has 13 residues. CDR3 sequence reads: CASTTYSNQPQHF. CDR3 nucleotide sequence: TGTGCCTCAACCACTTATAGCAATCAGCCCCAGCATTTT.

There are a few counts of this clone. The V and J genes are TRBV6-4 and TRBJ2-1; D ambiguous. The CDR3 spans 15 residues. The germline gives CDR1 MRHNA, CDR2 SNTAGT. The germline V and J ends were trimmed by 2 bases and 0 bases, with 8 bases remaining between them. The CDR3 spells CASSDGESSYNEQFF. The CDR3 DNA sequence: TGTGCCAGCAGTGACGGGGAATCCTCCTACAATGAGCAGTTCTTC.

The genes are TRBV19 and TRBJ2-7; the D is unclear. The CDR3 is made up of 13 amino acids. The germline V gene encodes CDR1 LNHDA and CDR2 SQIVND (reference sequence). Trimming took off 5 bases at V and 5 bases at J, with 13 bases between the two ends. CDR3 nucleotides: TGTGCCAGTAGTCCCGAGGCCCTTGACGAGCAGTACTTC. It specifies CASSPEALDEQYF.

J is TRBJ2-3 and V is TRBV10-3; TRBD2 might be the D (7 bases). CDR3 length: 14 residues. V lost 4 bases and J lost 5, with 13 bases in between. The germline gives CDR1 ENHRY, CDR2 SYGVKD. In DNA, the CDR3 is TGTGCCATCAGTGCGGGGGGCCGCGGAGATACGCAGTATTTT. This sequence encodes CAISAGGRGDTQYF.

CDR3 in amino acids: CASSPVMRGLYEQYF. For the CDR3, the DNA is TGTGCCAGCAGCCCCGTGATGAGGGGGCTGTACGAGCAGTACTTC. The chain combines TRBV7-9 with TRBJ2-7, with 7 bases lining up with TRBD1. Germline V gene lookup returns CDR1 SEHNR and CDR2 FQNEAQ (reference sequence). The CDR3 consists of 15 residues. J lost 4 bases, V lost 5 bases, and 11 bases had no gene match.

This clone was seen only a few times. The CDR3 DNA reads as TGTGCCAGCAAAGTTGGGAGAGCTAACTATGGCTACACCTTC. Protein sequence: CASKVGRANYGYTF. The rearrangement joins TRBV6-6 to TRBJ1-2; D gene unclear. V lost 7 bases and J 0 bases, leaving 12 bases between the germline ends. Per germline, CDR1 MNHNY and CDR2 SVGAGI (reference sequence). The length of the CDR3 is 14 residues.

The chain links TRBV10-2 to TRBJ1-6; possible D gene TRBD1, 6 bases. CDR3 size: 10 residues. With 7 bases removed from V and 13 bases from J, the gap between germline ends came to 8 bases. The V gene's germline CDR1 is WSHSY and CDR2 SAAADI. The CDR3 sequence: CASKGGPLHF. DNA for the CDR3: TGCGCCAGCAAAGGGGGTCCCCTCCACTTT.

The V and J genes are TRBV9 and TRBJ1-1; 7 nucleotides match TRBD1. The ends lost 3 bases at V and 4 bases at J; junction bases unmatched: 9. The length of the CDR3 is 15 residues. Germline CDR1 reads SGDLS; CDR2 reads YYNGEE. CDR3: CASSANRGPVTEAFF. CDR3 DNA sequence: TGTGCCAGCAGCGCCAATAGGGGGCCGGTCACTGAAGCTTTCTTT.

The rearrangement joins TRBV11-2 to TRBJ2-7; maybe TRBD2 (5 bases). Trimming pared 3 bases from V and 0 bases from J, leaving 6 bases between. CDR1 SGHAT and CDR2 FQNNGV come from the germline V gene. The CDR3 covers 13 residues. Here the CDR3 DNA reads TGTGCCAGCAGCTTTAGCGCCTCCTACGAGCAGTACTTC. Residues: CASSFSASYEQYF.

The rearrangement uses TRBV27 and TRBJ2-1, with D hard to call. Trimming removed 6 bases from V and 9 bases from J, with 18 bases in between. The V gene's germline CDR1 is MNHEY and CDR2 SMNVEV (reference sequence). The CDR3 extends over 14 amino acids. CDR3 bases: TGTGCCAGCAGGCCTTTACTCCTACCGAGTGAGCAGTTCTTC. Translation: CASRPLLLPSEQFF.

This clone was detected only once. The chain couples TRBV6-5 to TRBJ2-1; 7 bases are shared with TRBD2. The V gene end was trimmed by 5 bases and the J gene end by 6 bases; junction bases not matched to a gene: 10. The germline CDR1 and CDR2 sequences are MNHEY and SVGAGI. The CDR3 length is 15 residues. The CDR3 here is CASSPSGIASNEQFF. CDR3 bases: TGTGCCAGCAGTCCTAGCGGAATCGCAAGCAATGAGCAGTTCTTC.

This clone was recorded once. The chain carries TRBV13 and TRBJ1-6; D gene uncertain. Trimming cost V 0 bases and J 4 bases, with 13 bases left between them. This CDR3 has 17 amino acids. The germline V gene encodes CDR1 PRHDT and CDR2 FYEKMQ (reference sequence). The CDR3 coding sequence is TGTGCCAGCAGCTTAGGTCGAGGAGAAGCTTATAATTCACCCCTCCACTTT. As protein: CASSLGRGEAYNSPLHF.

V and J are TRBV5-1 and TRBJ1-1; maybe TRBD1 (5 bases). Germline CDR1 SGHRS, CDR2 YFSETQ. This CDR3 is built from 12 residues. The germline V and J ends were trimmed by 5 bases and 11 bases, with 16 bases remaining between them. The CDR3 bases are TGCGCCAGCAGTCCTGAGGGGAGGGCGGCTTTCTTT. Encoded protein: CASSPEGRAAFF.

The V call is TRBV4-2, the J call TRBJ2-3; D not certain. The germline gives CDR1 LGHNA, CDR2 YNFKEQ. CDR3 length: 16 amino acids. With 4 bases removed from V and 1 base from J, the gap between germline ends came to 15 bases. CDR3 loop: CASSLTVQVGTDTQYF. The CDR3 DNA reads as TGTGCCAGCAGCCTCACGGTCCAGGTTGGCACAGATACGCAGTATTTT.

CDR3 sequence: CASSSKTGTSGETQYF. The CDR3 DNA sequence: TGTGCCAGCAGCTCGAAAACCGGGACTAGCGGTGAGACCCAGTACTTC. This chain connects TRBV13 to TRBJ2-5, with 11 bases matching TRBD2. The V gene's germline CDR1 is PRHDT and CDR2 FYEKMQ (reference sequence). This CDR3 region has 16 residues. V trimming: 4 bases; J trimming: 5 bases; junction bases outside the gene matches: 9. Full variable domain (outside the CDR3, taken from reference TRBV13 and TRBJ2-5): AAGVIQSPRHLIKEKRETATLKCYPIPRHDTVYWYQQGPGQDPQFLISFYEKMQSDKGSIPDRFSAQQFSDYHSELNMSSLELGDSALYFCASSSKTGTSGETQYFGPGTRLLVL.

The chain carries TRBV7-9 and TRBJ2-7; the D call may be TRBD1 or TRBD2 (5 bases each). Germline V gene sequence: CDR1 SEHNR, CDR2 FQNEAQ (reference sequence). The CDR3 is made up of 15 amino acids. The ends were cut back, 4 bases at V and 0 bases at J, with 13 bases in the middle. The CDR3 loop reads CASSSTGTRSYEQYF. CDR3 sequence (DNA): TGTGCCAGCAGCTCGACTGGGACCCGCTCCTACGAGCAGTACTTC.

This clone was detected only once. This chain uses TRBV5-1 with TRBJ2-2, with a weak D call TRBD1 (5 bases). CDR3 size: 16 residues. V lost 4 bases, J lost 1 base, and 14 bases lay in between. Germline CDR1 and CDR2: SGHRS and YFSETQ. The CDR3 loop reads CASSPWTSRNTGELFF. The DNA for the CDR3 is TGCGCCAGCAGCCCTTGGACAAGTAGGAACACCGGGGAGCTGTTTTTT.

The gene calls are TRBV2 and TRBJ2-1; D gene unclear. The V gene's germline CDR1 is SNHLY and CDR2 FYNNEI. This CDR3 has 13 amino acids. Trimming removed 3 bases from V and 4 bases from J, with 7 bases in between. The chain's CDR3 is CASSEVPYNEQFF. The CDR3 DNA is TGTGCCAGCAGTGAGGTCCCATACAATGAGCAGTTCTTC. The variable domain in full, completed from reference TRBV2 and TRBJ2-1, reads EPEVTQTPSHQVTQMGQEVILRCVPISNHLYFYWYRQILGQKVEFLVSFYNNEISEKSEIFDDQFSVERPDGSNFTLKIRSTKLEDSAMYFCASSEVPYNEQFFGPGTRLTVL.

V is TRBV5-1 and J is TRBJ1-1, with D maybe TRBD1 (5 bases). The germline CDR1 and CDR2 sequences are SGHRS and YFSETQ. V was cut by 4 bases and J by 7 bases, with 17 bases left in between. This CDR3 has 14 residues. This chain's CDR3 is CASSRGTGDSEAFF. CDR3 in DNA: TGCGCCAGCAGCCGTGGTACAGGTGACAGTGAAGCTTTCTTT.

V and J are TRBV5-1 and TRBJ1-1, with TRBD1 identical over 8 bases. Germline V lookup: CDR1 SGHRS, CDR2 YFSETQ. Trimming removed 0 bases from V and 3 bases from J; junction bases left unmatched: 7. There are 16 residues in the CDR3. CDR3 DNA: TGCGCCAGCAGCTTGGCTACAGGGGGGAGGCACACTGAAGCTTTCTTT. Residues: CASSLATGGRHTEAFF.

The V gene is TRBV6-5, the J gene TRBJ1-1, with D uncertain. The CDR3 length is 12 residues. Germline V gives CDR1 MNHEY, CDR2 SVGAGI. Trimming removed 4 bases from V and 2 bases from J, with 5 bases in between. The CDR3 nucleotides are TGTGCCAGCAGTTCTGGTAACACTGAAGCTTTCTTT. The encoded protein is CASSSGNTEAFF.

The chain joins TRBV5-6 to TRBJ2-1, with D hard to call. Deletions cut 0 bases from V and 9 bases from J, with 4 bases between. Germline CDR1 is SGHDT and CDR2 is YYEEEE. CDR3 size: 11 residues. CDR3: CASSLGGEQFF. CDR3 coding DNA: TGTGCCAGCAGCTTGGGAGGTGAGCAGTTCTTC.

CDR3 bases: TGCGCCAGCGTCGACAGGGCTGGGGACACTGAAGCTTTCTTT. Protein: CASVDRAGDTEAFF. The genes are TRBV10-2 and TRBJ1-1; 7 bases line up with TRBD1. V trimming: 8 bases; J trimming: 3 bases; junction bases outside the gene matches: 9. The germline V gene has CDR1 WSHSY and CDR2 SAAADI. This CDR3 has 14 amino acids.